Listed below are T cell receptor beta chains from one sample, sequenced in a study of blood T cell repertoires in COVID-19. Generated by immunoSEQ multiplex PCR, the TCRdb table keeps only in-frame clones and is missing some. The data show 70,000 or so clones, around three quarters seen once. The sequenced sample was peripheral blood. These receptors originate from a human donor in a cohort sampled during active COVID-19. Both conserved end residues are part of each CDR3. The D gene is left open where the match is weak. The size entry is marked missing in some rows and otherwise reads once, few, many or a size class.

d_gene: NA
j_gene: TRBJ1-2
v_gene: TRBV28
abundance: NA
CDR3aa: CASSQHRGYGYTF
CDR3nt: TGTGCCAGCAGCCAACACCGGGGCTATGGCTACACCTTC

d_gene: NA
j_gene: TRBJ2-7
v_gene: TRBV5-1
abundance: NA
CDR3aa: CASSNQGGSYEQYF
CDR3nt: TGCGCCAGCAGCAACCAGGGGGGCTCCTACGAGCAGTACTTC

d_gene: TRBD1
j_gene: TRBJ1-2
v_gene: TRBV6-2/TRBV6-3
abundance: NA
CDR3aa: CASSYSINRGQIYGYTF
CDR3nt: TGTGCCAGCAGTTACTCCATCAACAGGGGGCAAATCTATGGCTACACCTTC

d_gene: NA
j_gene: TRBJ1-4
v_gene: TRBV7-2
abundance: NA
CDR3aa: CASSLDRRLGKLFF
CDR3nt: TGTGCCAGCAGCTTGGACAGACGCTTAGGAAAACTGTTTTTT

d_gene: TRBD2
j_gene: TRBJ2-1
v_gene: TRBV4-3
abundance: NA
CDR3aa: CASSQDGDSGSSYNEQFF
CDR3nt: TGCGCCAGCAGCCAAGATGGGGATAGCGGGAGCTCCTACAATGAGCAGTTCTTC

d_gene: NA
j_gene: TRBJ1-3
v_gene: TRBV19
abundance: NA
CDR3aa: CASSPGAGNTIYF
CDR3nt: TGTGCCAGTTCGCCCGGGGCTGGAAACACCATATATTTT

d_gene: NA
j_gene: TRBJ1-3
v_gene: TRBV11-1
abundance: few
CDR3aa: CASSTGGNTIYF
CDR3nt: TGTGCCAGCAGCACCGGGGGAAACACCATATATTTT

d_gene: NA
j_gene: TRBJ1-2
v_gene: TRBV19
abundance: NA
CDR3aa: CASSTWEDYGYTF
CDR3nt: TGTGCCAGTAGTACGTGGGAGGACTATGGCTACACCTTC

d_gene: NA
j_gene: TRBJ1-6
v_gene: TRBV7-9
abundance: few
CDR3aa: CASSRHRVGESPLHF
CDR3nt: TGTGCCAGCAGCCGCCACAGGGTTGGAGAGTCACCCCTCCACTTT

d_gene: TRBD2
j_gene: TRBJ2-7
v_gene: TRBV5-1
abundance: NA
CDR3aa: CASSLGTSGTEQYF
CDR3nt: TGCGCCAGCAGCTTAGGGACTAGCGGGACCGAGCAGTACTTC

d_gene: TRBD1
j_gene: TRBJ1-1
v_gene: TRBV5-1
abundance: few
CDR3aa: CASSWDRGMNTEAFF
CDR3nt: TGCGCCAGCAGCTGGGACAGGGGGATGAACACTGAAGCTTTCTTT

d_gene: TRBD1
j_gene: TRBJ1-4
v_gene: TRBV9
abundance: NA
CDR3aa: CASSNRDRERSNEKLFF
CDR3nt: TGTGCCAGCAGCAACCGGGACAGGGAAAGGAGTAATGAAAAACTGTTTTTT

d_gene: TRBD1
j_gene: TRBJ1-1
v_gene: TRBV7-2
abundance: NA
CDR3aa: CASSLVSTGVLTEAFF
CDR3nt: TGTGCCAGCAGCTTAGTCTCCACAGGGGTTTTGACTGAAGCTTTCTTT

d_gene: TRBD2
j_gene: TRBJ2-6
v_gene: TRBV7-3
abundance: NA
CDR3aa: CASSPGLAGVSGANVLTF
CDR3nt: TGTGCCAGCAGCCCCGGACTAGCGGGAGTCTCTGGGGCCAACGTCCTGACTTTC

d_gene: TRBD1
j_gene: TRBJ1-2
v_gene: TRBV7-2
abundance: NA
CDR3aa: CASSSGGTGGGGLHGYTF
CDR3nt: TGTGCCAGCAGTTCAGGGGGGACAGGGGGCGGCGGTCTCCATGGCTACACCTTC

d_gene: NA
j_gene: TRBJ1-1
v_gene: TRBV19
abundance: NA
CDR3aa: CASSWTSYTEAFF
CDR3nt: TGTGCCAGTAGTTGGACATCGTACACTGAAGCTTTCTTT

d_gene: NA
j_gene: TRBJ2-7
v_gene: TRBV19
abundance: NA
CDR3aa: CASSIAGSQVYEQYF
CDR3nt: TGTGCCAGTAGTATCGCCGGGAGCCAGGTTTACGAGCAGTACTTC

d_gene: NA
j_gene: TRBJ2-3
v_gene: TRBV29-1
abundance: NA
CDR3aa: CSVDTSRTDTQYF
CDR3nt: TGCAGCGTTGATACTAGCCGCACAGATACGCAGTATTTT

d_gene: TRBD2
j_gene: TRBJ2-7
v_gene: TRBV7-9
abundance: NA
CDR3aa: CASTITARGGSYEQYF
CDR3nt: TGTGCCAGCACCATTACCGCCCGCGGGGGCTCCTACGAGCAGTACTTC

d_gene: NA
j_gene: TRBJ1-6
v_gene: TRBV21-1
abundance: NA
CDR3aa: CASSRQGQEYNSPLHF
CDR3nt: TGTGCCAGCAGCAGGCAAGGACAGGAGTATAATTCACCCCTCCACTTT

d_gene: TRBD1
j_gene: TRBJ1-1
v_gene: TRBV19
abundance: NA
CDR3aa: CASSTPGTGGTEAFF
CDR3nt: TGTGCCAGTAGTACCCCGGGCACAGGGGGAACTGAAGCTTTCTTT

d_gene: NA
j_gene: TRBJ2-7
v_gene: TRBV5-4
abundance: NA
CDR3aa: CASSLDSSTYEQYF
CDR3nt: TGTGCCAGCAGCTTGGACAGCTCAACCTACGAGCAGTACTTC

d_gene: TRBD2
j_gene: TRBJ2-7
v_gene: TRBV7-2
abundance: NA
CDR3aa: CASSPLLGAGISYEQYF
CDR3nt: TGTGCCAGCAGCCCTTTACTGGGAGCGGGAATCTCCTACGAGCAGTACTTC

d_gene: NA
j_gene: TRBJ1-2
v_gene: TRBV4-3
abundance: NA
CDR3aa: CASSQETGGGYTF
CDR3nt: TGCGCCAGCAGCCAAGAGACCGGGGGTGGCTACACCTTC

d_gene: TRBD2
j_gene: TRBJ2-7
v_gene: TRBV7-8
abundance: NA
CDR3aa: CASSRGTSGTPYEQYF
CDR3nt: TGTGCCAGCAGCCGAGGGACTAGCGGGACGCCCTACGAGCAGTACTTC

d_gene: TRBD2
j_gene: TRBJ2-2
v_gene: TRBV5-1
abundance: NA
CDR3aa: CASSLRPSGRINTGELFF
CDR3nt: TGCGCCAGCAGCTTACGGCCTAGCGGGAGGATTAACACCGGGGAGCTGTTTTTT

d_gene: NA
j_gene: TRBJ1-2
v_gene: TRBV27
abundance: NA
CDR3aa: CASSPPAAGYGYTF
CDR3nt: TGTGCCAGCAGCCCCCCGGCCGCGGGCTATGGCTACACCTTC

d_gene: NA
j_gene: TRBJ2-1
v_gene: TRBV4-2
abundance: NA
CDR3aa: CASSPRQKSYNEQFF
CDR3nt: TGTGCCAGCAGCCCCCGACAGAAATCCTACAATGAGCAGTTCTTC

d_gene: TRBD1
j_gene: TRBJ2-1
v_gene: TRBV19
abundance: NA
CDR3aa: CASSIDAGGNEQFF
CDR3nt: TGTGCCAGTAGTATAGACGCAGGGGGCAATGAGCAGTTCTTC

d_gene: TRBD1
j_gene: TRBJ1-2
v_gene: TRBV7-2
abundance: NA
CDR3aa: CASSKEGTGRGYGYTF
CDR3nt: TGTGCCAGCAGCAAGGAGGGGACAGGCAGGGGCTATGGCTACACCTTC

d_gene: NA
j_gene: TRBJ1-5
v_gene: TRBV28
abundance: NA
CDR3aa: CASSFSRGWQPQHF
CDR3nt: TGTGCCAGCAGTTTCAGCAGGGGTTGGCAGCCCCAGCATTTT

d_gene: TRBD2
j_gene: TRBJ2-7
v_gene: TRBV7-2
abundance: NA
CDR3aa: CASSLVGSSGSLYEQYF
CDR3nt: TGTGCCAGCAGCTTAGTGGGGTCTAGCGGGAGCTTATACGAGCAGTACTTC

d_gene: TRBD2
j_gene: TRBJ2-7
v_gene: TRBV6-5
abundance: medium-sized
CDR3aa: CASSQRGYEQYF
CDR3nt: TGTGCCAGCAGCCAGCGGGGTTACGAGCAGTACTTC

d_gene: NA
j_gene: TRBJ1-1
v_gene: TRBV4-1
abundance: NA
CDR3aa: CASSQVARGGSPEAFF
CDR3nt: TGCGCCAGCAGCCAAGTCGCCAGAGGGGGAAGTCCTGAAGCTTTCTTT

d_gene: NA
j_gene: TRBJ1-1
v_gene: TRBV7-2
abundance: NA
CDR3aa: CASSSPQGVPTEAFF
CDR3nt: TGTGCCAGCAGCTCCCCACAGGGCGTACCGACTGAAGCTTTCTTT

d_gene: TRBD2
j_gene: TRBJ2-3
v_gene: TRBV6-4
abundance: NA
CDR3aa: CASSVGLASSTDTQYF
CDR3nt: TGTGCCAGCAGTGTGGGACTAGCGAGTAGCACAGATACGCAGTATTTT

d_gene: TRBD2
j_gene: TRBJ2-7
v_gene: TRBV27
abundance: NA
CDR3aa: CASSPTGTSGSEQYF
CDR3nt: TGTGCCAGCAGTCCAACCGGGACTAGCGGGAGCGAGCAGTACTTC

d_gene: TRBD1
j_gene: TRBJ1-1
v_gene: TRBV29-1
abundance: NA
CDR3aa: CSSTGGQSTEAFF
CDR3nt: TGCAGCTCGACAGGGGGCCAGAGCACTGAAGCTTTCTTT

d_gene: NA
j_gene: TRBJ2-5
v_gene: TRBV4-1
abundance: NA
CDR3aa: CASSQVYGTGETQYF
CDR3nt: TGCGCCAGCAGCCAAGTTTACGGGACTGGAGAGACCCAGTACTTC

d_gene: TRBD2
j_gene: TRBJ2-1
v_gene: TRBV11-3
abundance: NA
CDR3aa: CASSFGLGGASYNEQFF
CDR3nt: TGTGCCAGCAGCTTTGGGCTCGGGGGGGCTTCCTACAATGAGCAGTTCTTC

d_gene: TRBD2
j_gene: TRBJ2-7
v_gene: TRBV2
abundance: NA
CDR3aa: CASSDLAGGPYEQYF
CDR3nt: TGTGCCAGCAGTGACCTAGCGGGAGGGCCGTACGAGCAGTACTTC

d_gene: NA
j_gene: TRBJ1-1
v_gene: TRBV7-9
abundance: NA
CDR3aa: CASSLASGTEAFF
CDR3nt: TGTGCCAGCAGCTTAGCTTCAGGGACTGAAGCTTTCTTT

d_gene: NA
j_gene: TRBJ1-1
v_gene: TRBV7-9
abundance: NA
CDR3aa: CASSSRDGHLEAFF
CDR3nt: TGTGCCAGCAGCAGCAGAGACGGACACCTTGAAGCTTTCTTT

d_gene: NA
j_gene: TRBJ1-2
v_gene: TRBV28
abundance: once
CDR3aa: CASSLLLGLPSGANYGYTF
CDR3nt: TGTGCCAGCAGTTTGCTCCTCGGACTTCCTTCGGGGGCTAACTATGGCTACACCTTC

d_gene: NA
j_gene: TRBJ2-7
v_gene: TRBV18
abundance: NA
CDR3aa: CASSPPAANSYEQYF
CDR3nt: TGTGCCAGCTCACCACCAGCGGCTAACTCCTACGAGCAGTACTTC

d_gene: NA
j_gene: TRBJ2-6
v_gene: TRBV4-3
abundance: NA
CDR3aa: CASSPLPPAVAGANVLTF
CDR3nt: TGCGCCAGCAGCCCCCTTCCCCCCGCGGTAGCTGGGGCCAACGTCCTGACTTTC

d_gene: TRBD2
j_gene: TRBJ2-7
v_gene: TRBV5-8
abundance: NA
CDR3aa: CASSLSGRRPYEQYF
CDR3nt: TGTGCCAGCAGCTTGTCCGGGAGGCGGCCCTACGAGCAGTACTTC

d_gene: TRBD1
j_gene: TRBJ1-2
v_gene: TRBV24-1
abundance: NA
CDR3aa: CATSDRTGAVGYTF
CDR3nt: TGTGCCACCAGCGATAGGACAGGGGCAGTGGGCTACACCTTC

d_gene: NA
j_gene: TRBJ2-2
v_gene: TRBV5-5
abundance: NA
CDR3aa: CASSLPRDTGELFF
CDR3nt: TGTGCCAGCAGCTTACCGCGGGACACCGGGGAGCTGTTTTTT

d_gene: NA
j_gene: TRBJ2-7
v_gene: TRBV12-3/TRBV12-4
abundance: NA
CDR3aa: CASSQQGARVLYF
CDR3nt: TGTGCCAGCAGTCAACAGGGAGCTAGAGTGCTGTACTTC

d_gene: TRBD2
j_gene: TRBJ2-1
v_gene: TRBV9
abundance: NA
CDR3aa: CASSVASGSYEQFF
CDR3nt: TGTGCCAGCAGCGTAGCTAGCGGGAGCTATGAGCAGTTCTTC

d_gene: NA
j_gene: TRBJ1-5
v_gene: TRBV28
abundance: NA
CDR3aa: CASSLGTTDQPQHF
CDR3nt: TGTGCCAGCAGTTTAGGGACAACGGATCAGCCCCAGCATTTT

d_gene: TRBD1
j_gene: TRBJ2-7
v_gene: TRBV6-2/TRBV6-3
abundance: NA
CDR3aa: CASSYFGTGSYEQYF
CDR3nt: TGTGCCAGCAGTTACTTCGGGACAGGGTCCTACGAGCAGTACTTC

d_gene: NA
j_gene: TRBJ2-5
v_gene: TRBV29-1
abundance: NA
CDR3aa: CSVEEALIQYF
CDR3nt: TGCAGCGTTGAAGAGGCTTTGATCCAGTACTTC

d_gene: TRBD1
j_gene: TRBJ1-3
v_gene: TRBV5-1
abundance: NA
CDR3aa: CASSLGQGLGNTIYF
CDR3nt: TGCGCCAGCAGCTTGGGACAGGGACTTGGAAACACCATATATTTT